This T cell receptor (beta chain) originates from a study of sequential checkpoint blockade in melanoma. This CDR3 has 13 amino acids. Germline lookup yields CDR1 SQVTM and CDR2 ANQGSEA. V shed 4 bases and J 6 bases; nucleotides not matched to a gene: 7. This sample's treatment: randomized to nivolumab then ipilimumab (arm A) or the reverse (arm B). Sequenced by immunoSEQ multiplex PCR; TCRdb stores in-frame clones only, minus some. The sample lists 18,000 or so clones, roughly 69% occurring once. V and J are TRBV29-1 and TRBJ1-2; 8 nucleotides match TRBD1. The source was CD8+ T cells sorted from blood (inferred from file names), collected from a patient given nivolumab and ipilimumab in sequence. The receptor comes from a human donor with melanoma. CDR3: CSVGGTGQNGYTF. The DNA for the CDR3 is TGCAGCGTTGGAGGGACAGGTCAAAATGGCTACACCTTC.